These 5 T cell receptor beta chains were all obtained from the same sample, sequenced in a study of T cell responses to AZD1222 COVID-19 vaccine. Libraries were prepared by immunoSEQ multiplex PCR; TCRdb keeps only in-frame clonotypes and omits some of them. The sample contains approximately 170,000 clones, roughly 89% of which appear only once. The sample here was peripheral blood, taken on day 0 of AZD1222 vaccination. These receptors were obtained from an adult in good health.

This clone was observed once. V gene TRBV19 combines with J gene TRBJ1-5, with 11 nucleotides matching TRBD1. Germline values: CDR1 LNHDA, CDR2 SQIVND (reference sequence). CDR3 length: 17 amino acids. With V trimmed by 6 bases and J by 2 bases, 9 bases remained unmatched. The CDR3 sequence is CASSGTGGFTGNQPQHF. CDR3 coding DNA: TGTGCCAGTAGCGGGACAGGGGGATTTACAGGCAATCAGCCCCAGCATTTT.

The chain recombines TRBV11-2 with TRBJ1-1; weak D call: TRBD1 (5 bases). V was clipped by 7 bases and J by 5 bases, with 20 bases between them. The length of the CDR3 is 15 residues. Per germline, CDR1 SGHAT and CDR2 FQNNGV. CDR3: CASNYIGAGRTEAFF. CDR3 DNA sequence: TGTGCCAGCAATTATATTGGGGCAGGCAGGACTGAAGCTTTCTTT.

The chain has TRBV7-3 and TRBJ2-3, with TRBD1 identical over 7 bases. Germline V gene sequence: CDR1 SGHTA, CDR2 FQGTGA. This CDR3 spans 15 amino acids. With 0 bases clipped from V and 4 bases from J, the junction kept 4 bases outside the gene matches. In DNA form, the CDR3 reads TGTGCCAGCAGCTTAACGCCGACAGGGTCAGATACGCAGTATTTT. It codes for CASSLTPTGSDTQYF.

The chain has TRBV27 and TRBJ1-4; no reliable D call. The CDR3 sequence is 14 residues long. CDR1 MNHEY and CDR2 SMNVEV come from the germline V gene (reference sequence). Trimming removed 3 bases from V and 5 bases from J, with 10 bases in between. This CDR3 reads CASSLAGVNEKLFF. Written as DNA, the CDR3 is TGTGCCAGCAGTTTGGCGGGTGTGAATGAAAAACTGTTTTTT.

The chain joins TRBV9 to TRBJ2-7, with D perhaps assigned TRBD1 or TRBD2 (5 bases each). The ends were cut back, 4 bases at V and 2 bases at J, with 13 bases in the middle. The germline gives CDR1 SGDLS, CDR2 YYNGEE. The CDR3 covers 14 residues. CDR3 loop: CASSSGPLPYEQYF. DNA of the CDR3: TGTGCCAGCAGCTCGGGACCCCTCCCCTACGAGCAGTACTTC.